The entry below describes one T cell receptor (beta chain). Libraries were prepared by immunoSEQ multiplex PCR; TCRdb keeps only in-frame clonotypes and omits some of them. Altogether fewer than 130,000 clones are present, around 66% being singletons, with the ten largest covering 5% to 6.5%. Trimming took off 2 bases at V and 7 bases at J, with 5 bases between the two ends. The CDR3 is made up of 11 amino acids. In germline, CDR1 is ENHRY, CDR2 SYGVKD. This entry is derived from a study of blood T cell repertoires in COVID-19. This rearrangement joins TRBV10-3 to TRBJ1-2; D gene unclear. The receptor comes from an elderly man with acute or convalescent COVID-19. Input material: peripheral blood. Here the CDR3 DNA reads TGTGCCATCAGTGAGCCCCGTGGCTACACCTTC. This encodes CAISEPRGYTF.